The 27 T cell receptor beta chains listed next were all sequenced from one sample in a study of patients and donors after allogeneic stem cell transplantation. TCRdb re-analysed the RT-PCR reads in MiXCR, keeping a single row per CDR3 protein. This table holds 200,000 to 250,000 distinct CDR3 sequences, more than 35% found once. Sequencing was carried out using blood, either unsorted or a sorted T cell fraction (not recorded which). The receptor source for this set is a human donor who was either an allogeneic HSCT recipient or a stem cell or donor lymphocyte infusion donor (not recorded which). It is not recorded whose cells these are; they may come from a transplant donor.

The rearrangement uses TRBV6-6 and TRBJ1-1; a weak D match, TRBD1 (6 bases). V was cut by 7 bases and J by 5 bases, with 17 bases left in between. From germline, CDR1 is MNHNY and CDR2 SVGAGI (reference sequence). The CDR3 has 14 amino acids. The CDR3 DNA is TGTGCCAGCAACAACCCGGGACATCAAACTGAAGCTTTCTTT. It translates to CASNNPGHQTEAFF.

The gene calls are TRBV7-9 and TRBJ1-2, with 7 bases aligning to TRBD1. CDR3 size: 16 residues. The J segment lost 4 bases and the V segment lost 5 bases, leaving 13 bases of the junction unmatched. Germline CDR1 SEHNR, CDR2 FQNEAQ (reference sequence). The CDR3 DNA reads as TGTGCCAGCAGCCATTTTACGGGACAGTTTACCTATGGCTACACCTTC. Translation: CASSHFTGQFTYGYTF. The full variable domain, in which reference TRBV7-9 and TRBJ1-2 provide the parts outside the CDR3, is DTGVSQNPRHKITKRGQNVTFRCDPISEHNRLYWYRQTLGQGPEFLTYFQNEAQLEKSRLLSDRFSAERPKGSFSTLEIQRTEQGDSAMYLCASSHFTGQFTYGYTFGSGTRLTVV.

The chain is built from TRBV5-1 and TRBJ2-3, with D perhaps TRBD1 or TRBD2 (5 bases each). There are 15 residues in the CDR3. Germline V gene lookup returns CDR1 SGHRS and CDR2 YFSETQ. Trimming removed 0 bases at V and 2 bases at J, with 10 bases between. CDR3 in amino acids: CASSLARGATDTQYF. Here the CDR3 DNA reads TGCGCCAGCAGCTTGGCGAGGGGTGCCACAGATACGCAGTATTTT.

The gene calls are TRBV24-1 and TRBJ2-3, with TRBD2 matching 7 bases. The CDR3 loop spans 15 amino acids. Germline V gives CDR1 KGHDR, CDR2 SFDVKD. V lost 7 bases and J lost 4; bases outside the gene matches: 10. CDR3 DNA sequence: TGTGCCACCAGCGGGCCGGGGGGAGGCCCAGATACGCAGTATTTT. Encoded protein: CATSGPGGGPDTQYF.

The genes are TRBV7-6 and TRBJ2-2; the D gene is possibly TRBD1 (7 bases). CDR3 size: 16 residues. Trimming removed 2 bases from V and 3 bases from J, with 13 bases in between. Germline values: CDR1 SGHVS, CDR2 FNYEAQ. CDR3 residues: CASSLQTGRYTGELFF. The CDR3 DNA is TGTGCCAGCAGCTTACAGACAGGGAGGTACACCGGGGAGCTGTTTTTT.

In its sample, this clonotype was seen a few times. J is TRBJ2-7 and V is TRBV5-1; no clear D. The V gene lost 0 bases and the J gene lost 7 bases, with 14 bases spanning the gap. The CDR3 has 14 residues. Germline V gene data show CDR1 as SGHRS and CDR2 as YFSETQ. The CDR3 DNA reads as TGCGCCAGCAGCTTGGGCCCCGGGCGGTATGAGCAGTACTTC. Its translation: CASSLGPGRYEQYF.

The rearrangement uses TRBV6-6 and TRBJ1-5; D uncertain. The V and J ends lost 0 bases and 5 bases respectively, with 11 bases between them. Germline-derived CDR1 and CDR2 are MNHNY and SVGAGI (reference sequence). The CDR3 consists of 15 residues. The CDR3 coding sequence is TGTGCCAGCAGTTACTCGAATAGGGCGGATCAGCCCCAGCATTTT. This translates into CASSYSNRADQPQHF.

The chain carries TRBV4-1 and TRBJ1-2; 7 nucleotides align to TRBD1. Germline loops: CDR1 MGHRA, CDR2 YSYEKL. The CDR3 is 15 amino acids. V lost 4 bases, J lost 4 bases, and 9 bases stayed unmatched. The CDR3 sequence: CASSPPEGAIYGYTF. The CDR3 DNA is TGCGCCAGCAGCCCACCTGAGGGGGCGATCTATGGCTACACCTTC.

Ten or more counts support this clonotype. This chain connects TRBV18 to TRBJ1-5; D is undetermined. The CDR3 is 12 amino acids. Germline values: CDR1 KGHSH, CDR2 LQKENI. V was cut by 2 bases and J by 7 bases, with 6 bases left in between. The CDR3 protein is CASSPEAQPQHF. The CDR3 DNA follows: TGTGCCAGCTCACCAGAAGCCCAGCCCCAGCATTTT.

The chain uses TRBV20-1 and TRBJ1-2, with D possibly matching TRBD1 (5 bases). CDR3 size: 12 residues. V lost 6 bases to trimming and J lost 2 bases, with 10 bases between them. CDR1 DFQATT and CDR2 SNEGSKA come from the germline V gene (reference sequence). This CDR3 is CSAGLQNYGYTF. In DNA form, the CDR3 reads TGCAGTGCGGGGCTACAGAACTATGGCTACACCTTC.

The rearrangement joins TRBV5-6 to TRBJ2-1; D call uncertain. This CDR3 contains 12 residues. In germline, CDR1 is SGHDT, CDR2 YYEEEE. V was trimmed by 0 bases and J by 5 bases, leaving 3 bases between them. For the CDR3, the DNA is TGTGCCAGCAGCTTGGTAGACAATGAGCAGTTCTTC. Its protein product is CASSLVDNEQFF.

The chain is built from TRBV10-3 and TRBJ2-3, with 8 bases that match TRBD1. CDR1 is ENHRY and CDR2 is SYGVKD in the germline V gene. Trimming removed 6 bases from V and 4 bases from J; junction bases left unmatched: 9. The CDR3 totals 15 residues. The CDR3 sequence: CAIRATDRAPDTQYF. Here the CDR3 DNA reads TGTGCCATCAGAGCCACGGACAGGGCCCCAGATACGCAGTATTTT.

The rearrangement uses TRBV10-3 and TRBJ1-4; tentative D call: TRBD1 (5 bases). Germline CDR1 and CDR2: ENHRY and SYGVKD. With 10 bases removed from V and 4 bases from J, the gap between germline ends came to 13 bases. This CDR3 has 13 residues. CDR3 sequence reads: CATWGGHNEKLFF. In nucleotides, the CDR3 is TGTGCCACCTGGGGCGGTCATAATGAAAAACTGTTTTTT.

The V gene is TRBV12-3 or TRBV12-4, the J gene TRBJ2-2; a weak D match, TRBD2 (6 bases). The CDR3 contains 15 residues. V was pared by 3 bases and J by 0 bases, with 8 bases between. CDR3 sequence (DNA): TGTGCCAGCAGTTTTGGAGGGTCGAACACCGGGGAGCTGTTTTTT. Translating it yields CASSFGGSNTGELFF.

The rearrangement links TRBV20-1 to TRBJ2-5, with D tentatively TRBD1 (6 bases). The CDR3 runs to 13 residues. CDR1 and CDR2 (germline): DFQATT, SNEGSKA (reference sequence). The V gene lost 5 bases and the J gene lost 3 bases, with 13 bases spanning the gap. The CDR3 coding sequence is TGCAGTGCTCCCGGACAGTTAAAAGAGACCCAGTACTTC. Translating it yields CSAPGQLKETQYF.

This chain joins TRBV24-1 and TRBJ2-1, with 10 bases fitting TRBD2. V dropped 3 bases and J dropped 7; count of bases not matched to a gene: 8. The germline V gene has CDR1 KGHDR and CDR2 SFDVKD. CDR3 size: 16 residues. CDR3 region: CATSDPQRGGTNEQFF. CDR3 in DNA: TGTGCCACCAGTGATCCTCAGCGGGGGGGCACAAATGAGCAGTTCTTC.

This clonotype was seen ten or more times. The chain uses TRBV9 and TRBJ1-1; 7 nucleotides match TRBD1. Germline V gene sequence: CDR1 SGDLS, CDR2 YYNGEE. The CDR3 spans 14 residues. V shed 4 bases and J 1 base; nucleotides not matched to a gene: 4. DNA for the CDR3: TGTGCCAGCAGCCCCAGACAGGGGAACACTGAAGCTTTCTTT. It codes for CASSPRQGNTEAFF.

This clonotype has at least ten counts. V usage is TRBV5-5 and J usage is TRBJ1-5; weak D call: TRBD1 (5 bases). The CDR3 has 15 residues. Per germline, CDR1 SGHKS and CDR2 YYEKEE (reference sequence). V was clipped by 4 bases and J by 3 bases, with 14 bases between them. DNA for the CDR3: TGTGCCAGCAGCCCGGGACTGCACCCCAATCAGCCCCAGCATTTT. It codes for CASSPGLHPNQPQHF.

V gene TRBV7-2 combines with J gene TRBJ1-1; D may be TRBD1 (5 bases). The CDR3 spans 14 residues. Looked up from germline, CDR1 is SGHTA and CDR2 is FQGNSA. The V end was cut by 5 bases, the J end by 4 bases, with 14 bases between. CDR3 nucleotide sequence: TGTGCCAGCAGCCCCCCAGCAGGGACCACTGAAGCTTTCTTT. Protein sequence: CASSPPAGTTEAFF.

This chain joins TRBV20-1 and TRBJ2-1; 7 positions match TRBD1. Germline V lookup: CDR1 DFQATT, CDR2 SNEGSKA (reference sequence). The CDR3 consists of 15 residues. V lost 3 bases to trimming and J lost 0 bases; unmatched junction nucleotides: 5. The CDR3, as DNA: TGCAGTGCTAGCCCACAGGGGAGCTCCTACAATGAGCAGTTCTTC. As protein: CSASPQGSSYNEQFF.

The rearrangement joins TRBV12-3 or TRBV12-4 to TRBJ1-1, with unresolved D. V lost 2 bases and J lost 5, with 6 bases in between. This CDR3 has 12 amino acids. The CDR3 protein is CASSLKVTEAFF. CDR3 coding DNA: TGTGCCAGCAGTTTAAAGGTGACTGAAGCTTTCTTT.

This clonotype was picked up a small number of times. The chain is built from TRBV27 and TRBJ1-2; no reliable D call. V lost 8 bases and J lost 1, with 11 bases in between. From germline, CDR1 is MNHEY and CDR2 SMNVEV (reference sequence). CDR3 length: 13 amino acids. The CDR3 nucleotides read TGTGCCAGCGGCGAGAATTTTAACTATGGCTACACCTTC. Translating gives CASGENFNYGYTF.

The chain joins TRBV20-1 to TRBJ1-1; D is ambiguous. The CDR3 runs 12 residues. Germline V gene sequence: CDR1 DFQATT, CDR2 SNEGSKA (reference sequence). V was cut by 3 bases and J by 5 bases, with 10 bases left in between. The chain's CDR3 is CSASSRRTEAFF. CDR3 sequence (DNA): TGCAGTGCTAGTAGCAGGAGAACTGAAGCTTTCTTT.

The rearrangement joins TRBV7-2 to TRBJ1-1; a possible D gene is TRBD1 (6 bases). CDR3 length: 19 amino acids. The V end was cut by 1 base, the J end by 5 bases, with 26 bases between. The germline gives CDR1 SGHTA, CDR2 FQGNSA. CDR3 sequence reads: CASSLVRSWQGYTETEAFF. CDR3 sequence (DNA): TGTGCCAGCAGCTTAGTACGCAGTTGGCAGGGGTACACGGAAACTGAAGCTTTCTTT.

This clonotype was seen a handful of times. CDR3: CSVLRGGRGQNTEAFF. The CDR3 nucleotides read TGCAGCGTGCTTCGGGGGGGGCGCGGCCAAAACACTGAAGCTTTCTTT. The V gene is TRBV29-1, the J gene TRBJ1-1; D is possibly TRBD1 (6 bases). Germline CDR1 and CDR2: SQVTM and ANQGSEA. Between the trimmed V and J ends, which lost 6 bases and 2 bases, there was a span of 22 bases. This CDR3 is built from 16 residues.

The CDR3 bases are TGTGCCAGCAGCAAAGCGCTCCGGGGGCGGAATCAGCCCCAGCATTTT. This codes for CASSKALRGRNQPQHF. The chain has TRBV21-1 and TRBJ1-5; the DNA was not compared with TRBD1, the D call given in the table. TRBV21-1 is tagged as a pseudogene. CDR3 size: 16 residues.

V usage is TRBV25-1 and J usage is TRBJ2-3; D is ambiguous. The CDR3 extends over 15 amino acids. Germline CDR1 is MGHDK and CDR2 is SYGVNS. Trimming left V 2 bases short and J 0 bases short, with 9 bases between. This CDR3 reads CASSETETSTDTQYF. The CDR3 coding sequence is TGTGCCAGCAGTGAAACAGAGACGAGCACAGATACGCAGTATTTT.